A single T cell receptor beta chain is shown here with its context. What it binds is not known. V gave up 3 bases and J gave up 14 bases, with 20 bases separating them. The CDR3 totals 15 residues. In germline, CDR1 is SNHLY, CDR2 FYNNEI. This entry comes from a study of post-analysis software for immune sequencing data. General observations from the study: Compared with controls, patients had more of roughly five TRBV segments, including TRBV5-6, TRBV5-1 and TRBV20-1.

Unique molecular identifiers were present in the TCR beta cDNA libraries. From around 0.96 to 9.9 million T cells, 500,000 or so cDNA molecules were obtained. MiXCR was run by TCRdb on the PCR reads, yielding one entry per CDR3 protein. Counted here are approximately 660,000 distinct CDR3 sequences, approximately 59% occurring once; the ten biggest clones make up about 11%. The receptor comes from a girl aged 2-15 years with multiple sclerosis. The chain uses TRBV2 and TRBJ1-6; the D gene is possibly TRBD1 (6 bases). The sample taken for sequencing was blood. This CDR3 reads CASSDGNSRRDTLHF. The CDR3 DNA reads TGTGCCAGCAGTGATGGGAATTCCAGGAGGGACACCCTCCACTTT. The full variable domain, in which reference TRBV2 and TRBJ1-6 provide the parts outside the CDR3, is EPEVTQTPSHQVTQMGQEVILRCVPISNHLYFYWYRQILGQKVEFLVSFYNNEISEKSEIFDDQFSVERPDGSNFTLKIRSTKLEDSAMYFCASSDGNSRRDTLHFGNGTRLTVT.